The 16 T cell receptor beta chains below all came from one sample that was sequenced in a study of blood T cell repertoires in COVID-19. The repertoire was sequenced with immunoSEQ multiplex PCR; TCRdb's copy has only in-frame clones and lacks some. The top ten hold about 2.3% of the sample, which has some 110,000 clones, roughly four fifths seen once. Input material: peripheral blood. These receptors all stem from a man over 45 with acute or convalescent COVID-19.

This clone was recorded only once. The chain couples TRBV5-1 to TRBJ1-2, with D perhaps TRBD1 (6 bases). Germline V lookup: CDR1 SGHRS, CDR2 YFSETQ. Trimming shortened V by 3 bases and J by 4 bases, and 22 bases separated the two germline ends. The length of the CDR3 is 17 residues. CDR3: CASSSETKLQGPYGYTF. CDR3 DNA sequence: TGCGCCAGCAGCTCGGAAACCAAACTACAGGGACCCTATGGCTACACCTTC.

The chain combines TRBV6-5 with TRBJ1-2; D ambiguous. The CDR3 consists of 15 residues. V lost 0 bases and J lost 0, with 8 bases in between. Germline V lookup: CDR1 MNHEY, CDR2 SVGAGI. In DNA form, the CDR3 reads TGTGCCAGCAGTTACTCCGAGGGTGCTAACTATGGCTACACCTTC. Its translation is CASSYSEGANYGYTF.

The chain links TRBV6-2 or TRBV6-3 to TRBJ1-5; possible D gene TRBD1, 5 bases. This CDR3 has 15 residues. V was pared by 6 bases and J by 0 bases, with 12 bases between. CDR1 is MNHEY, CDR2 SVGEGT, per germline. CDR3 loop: CASSNGGYSNQPQHF. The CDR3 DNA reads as TGTGCCAGCAGCAATGGGGGGTATAGCAATCAGCCCCAGCATTTT.

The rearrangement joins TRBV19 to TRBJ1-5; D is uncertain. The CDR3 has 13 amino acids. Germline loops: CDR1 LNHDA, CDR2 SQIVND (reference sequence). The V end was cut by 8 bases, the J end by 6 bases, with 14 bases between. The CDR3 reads CASLSSFGQPQHF. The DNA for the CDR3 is TGTGCCAGTCTTAGCAGTTTTGGTCAGCCCCAGCATTTT.

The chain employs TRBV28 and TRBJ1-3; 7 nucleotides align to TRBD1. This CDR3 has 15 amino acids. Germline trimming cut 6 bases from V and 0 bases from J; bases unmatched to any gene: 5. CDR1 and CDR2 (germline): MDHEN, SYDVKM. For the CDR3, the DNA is TGTGCCAGCAGAAAACAGGGGTCCTCTGGAAACACCATATATTTT. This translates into CASRKQGSSGNTIYF.

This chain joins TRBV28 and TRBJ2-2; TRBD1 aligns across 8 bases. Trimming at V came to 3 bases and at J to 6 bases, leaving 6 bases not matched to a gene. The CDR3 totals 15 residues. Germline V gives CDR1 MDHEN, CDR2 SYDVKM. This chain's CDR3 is CASSLAGGAPGELFF. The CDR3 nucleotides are TGTGCCAGCAGTTTGGCAGGGGGCGCGCCCGGGGAGCTGTTTTTT.

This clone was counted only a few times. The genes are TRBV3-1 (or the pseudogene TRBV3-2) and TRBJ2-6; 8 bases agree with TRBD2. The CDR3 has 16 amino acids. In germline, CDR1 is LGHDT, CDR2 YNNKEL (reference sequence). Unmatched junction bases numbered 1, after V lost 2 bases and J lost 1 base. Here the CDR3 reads CASSQSGGSGANVLTF. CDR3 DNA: TGTGCCAGCAGCCAATCGGGGGGGTCTGGGGCCAACGTCCTGACTTTC.

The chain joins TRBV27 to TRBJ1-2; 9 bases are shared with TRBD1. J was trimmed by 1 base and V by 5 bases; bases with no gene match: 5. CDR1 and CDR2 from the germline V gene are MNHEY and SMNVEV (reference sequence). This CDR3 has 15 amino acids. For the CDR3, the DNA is TGTGCCAGCAGTCGACAGGGGGGGATTAACTATGGCTACACCTTC. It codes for CASSRQGGINYGYTF.

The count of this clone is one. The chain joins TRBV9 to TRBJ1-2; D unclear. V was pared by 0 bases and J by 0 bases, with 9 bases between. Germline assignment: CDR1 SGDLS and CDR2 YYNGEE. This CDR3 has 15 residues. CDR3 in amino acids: CASSVDSTTNYGYTF. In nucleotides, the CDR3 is TGTGCCAGCAGCGTAGATAGTACCACTAACTATGGCTACACCTTC. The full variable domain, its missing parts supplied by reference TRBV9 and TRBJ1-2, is DSGVTQTPKHLITATGQRVTLRCSPRSGDLSVYWYQQSLDQGLQFLIQYYNGEERAKGNILERFSAQQFPDLHSELNLSSLELGDSALYFCASSVDSTTNYGYTFGSGTRLTVV.

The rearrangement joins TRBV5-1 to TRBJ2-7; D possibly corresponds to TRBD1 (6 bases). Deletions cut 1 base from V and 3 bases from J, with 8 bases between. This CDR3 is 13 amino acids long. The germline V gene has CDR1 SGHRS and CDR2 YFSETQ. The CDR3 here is CASSLQGNYEQYF. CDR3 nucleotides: TGCGCCAGCAGCTTGCAGGGGAACTACGAGCAGTACTTC.

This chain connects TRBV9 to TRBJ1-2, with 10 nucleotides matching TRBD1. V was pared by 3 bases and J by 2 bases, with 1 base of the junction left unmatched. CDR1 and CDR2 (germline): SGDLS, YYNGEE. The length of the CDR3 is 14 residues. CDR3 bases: TGTGCCAGCAGCGAGGGACAGGGGAACTATGGCTACACCTTC. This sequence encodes CASSEGQGNYGYTF.

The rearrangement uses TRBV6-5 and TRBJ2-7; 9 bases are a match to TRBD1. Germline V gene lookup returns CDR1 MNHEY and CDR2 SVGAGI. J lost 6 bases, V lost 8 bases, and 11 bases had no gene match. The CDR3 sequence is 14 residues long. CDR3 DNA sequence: TGTGCCAGCCGCTTGGACAGGGGATCCCCCGAGCAGTACTTC. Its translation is CASRLDRGSPEQYF.

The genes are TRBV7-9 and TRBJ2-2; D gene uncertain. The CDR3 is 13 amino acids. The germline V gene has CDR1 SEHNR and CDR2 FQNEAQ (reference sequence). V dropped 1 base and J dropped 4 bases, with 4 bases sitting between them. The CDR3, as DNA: TGTGCCAGCAGCTTAGGGAGCACCGGGGAGCTGTTTTTT. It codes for CASSLGSTGELFF.

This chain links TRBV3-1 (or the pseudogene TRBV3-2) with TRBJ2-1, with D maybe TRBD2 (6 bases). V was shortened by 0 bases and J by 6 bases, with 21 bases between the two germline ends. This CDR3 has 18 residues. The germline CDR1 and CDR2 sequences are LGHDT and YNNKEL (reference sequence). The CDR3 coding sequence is TGTGCCAGCAGCCAAGATTCGTGGGTTCGGGAGCCAGTCAATGAGCAGTTCTTC. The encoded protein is CASSQDSWVREPVNEQFF.

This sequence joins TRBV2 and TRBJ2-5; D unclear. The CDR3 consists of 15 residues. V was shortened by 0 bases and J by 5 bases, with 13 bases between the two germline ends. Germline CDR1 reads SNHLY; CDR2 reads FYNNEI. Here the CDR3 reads CASSEAVSVRETQYF. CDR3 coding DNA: TGTGCCAGCAGTGAAGCCGTAAGCGTCCGGGAGACCCAGTACTTC.

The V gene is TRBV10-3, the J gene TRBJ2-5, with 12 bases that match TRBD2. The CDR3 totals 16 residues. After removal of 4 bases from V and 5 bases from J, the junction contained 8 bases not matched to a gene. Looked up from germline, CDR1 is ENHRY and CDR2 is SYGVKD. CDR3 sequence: CAISAGASGRAETQYF. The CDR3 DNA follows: TGTGCCATCAGTGCGGGAGCTAGCGGGAGGGCCGAGACCCAGTACTTC.